The source of this T cell receptor (beta chain) is a study of blood T cells in healthy people across ages (dated by TCRdb to 2015 to 2017). Regarding the complete study: In model experiments, roughly one uniquely barcoded TCR beta cDNA molecule per two T cells was captured by template switching. The donors were divided into four age groups: young (average roughly 17 years), middle-aged (about 39), aged (roughly 66) and long-lived (about 79). Using deep sequencing normalized with unique cDNA molecular identifiers, the study measured how TCR beta repertoire diversity changes with age. Two additional independent replicas of 1 million unique cDNA reads from the same blood draw were analyzed for two donors (one aged 18 to 30 and one aged 80 or older). To avoid experimental bias, donors of different ages were spread randomly across the sequencing lanes.

CDR1 and CDR2 are drawn from the germline V gene: MNHNS, SASEGT. The CDR3 goes from the cysteine to the phenylalanine over 14 residues. Of all the DNA, just the CDR3 is kept, 42 bases in frame from base 1. V loses 5 bases, J loses 6 bases, and the germline ends lie 15 bases apart. The library was made by 5' RACE. Sequencing instrument: Illumina HiSeq 2500. A second PCR of roughly 6 to 12 cycles was run with a J-beta primer mix and a sample-barcoded 5' primer. A template-switch 5' adaptor carrying 12 random nucleotides introduced a unique molecular identifier onto each TCR beta cDNA molecule. Each sample yielded at least 2.5 million CDR3-containing paired-end reads. The Mint cDNA synthesis kit, primed by a TRBC-specific oligonucleotide, was used to synthesize first-strand cDNA from all RNA. Following uracil-DNA glycosylase treatment, a first 18-cycle PCR with universal primers M1SS and BC2_uni_R was performed on all cDNA. The authors' pipeline ran thus. For normalization, 1 million high-quality reads, each with a distinct molecular identifier, were randomly selected from each sample. Reads with shared molecular identifiers were discarded instead of being binned into consensus sequences. MiTCR, run with a Q25 quality threshold and the strictest error-elimination algorithm, handled CDR3 identification, clonotype clustering and error correction. A nonparametric unseen species model with Euler transformation was used to estimate a lower bound on total TCR beta diversity. The public reads were quality trimmed at Q25 with fastp and then assembled into clones with MiXCR by TCRdb, keeping productive beta chains. Each record represents a unique CDR3 protein, reported with the most common genes and DNA among its rows. None of the V and J calls come from the authors' own analysis; TCRdb made them. The sample yields hundreds of thousands of distinct CDR3 sequences; approximately 50% were counted once. The top ten hold around a third of the sample.

The donors were roughly 38 Caucasian individuals from Russia, aged roughly 6 to 90 years, who were systemically healthy. Each donor gave approximately 9.3 milliliters of peripheral blood, collected into EDTA-treated Vacutainer tubes. Ficoll-Paque density-gradient centrifugation was used to isolate PBMCs, with at least 6 million per sample. Trizol reagent was used to extract total RNA from PBMCs, with at least 5 micrograms per sample. For every donor, an aliquot of PBMCs went through flow cytometry to measure the percentages of naive CD45RAhigh/CD27high T cells. To note about this clonotype: It has no known antigen specificity. The record has no base qualities; no much larger clone is one base away.

Study-wide findings and limitations: Donor CMV infection status was unknown, potentially confounding age-related changes in expanded clonotypes. As age increased, observed TCR beta diversity per million T cells dropped in a roughly linear way, and a significant reduction was already evident by age about 40. Estimates of total diversity based on one million sequenced T cells were regarded as lower bounds and as underestimates. Bulk unsorted PBMC profiling prevented conclusive comparison of naive and antigen-experienced compartments. The percentage of naive T cells measured by flow cytometry correlated strongly with observed TCR beta diversity. Compared with the aged group, the long-lived group had more naive CD4+ T cells, fewer expanded clones and increased TCR diversity, suggesting age selection.

This chain is built from TRBV6-1 and TRBJ2-3; the D region possibly corresponds to TRBD2 (5 bases align). The specimen was blood. The receptor was isolated from a woman aged 60 to 75 in good health. The CDR3 region has the sequence CASSSDSSRDTQYF. The base sequence is TGTGCCAGCAGTAGCGACTCTAGCAGGGATACGCAGTATTTT.